A single sample gave rise to the 23 T cell receptor beta chains below, sequenced in a study of graft-versus-host responses after intestinal transplantation. Some clones are missing from TCRdb's copy, which holds only in-frame ones; the method was immunoSEQ multiplex PCR. The sample lists tens of thousands of clones; around 96% were seen once. This sample comprised PBMCs, obtained 330 to 350 days after intestinal transplant. The source is a human patient who received an intestinal transplant, so some T cells may come from the graft donor.

V is TRBV7-6 and J is TRBJ2-7, with D possibly matching TRBD2 (5 bases). Germline-derived CDR1 and CDR2 are SGHVS and FNYEAQ. This CDR3 is 13 amino acids long. Trimming cost V 5 bases and J 3 bases, with 11 bases left between them. The CDR3 here is CASSPNGVYEQYF. Written as DNA, the CDR3 is TGTGCCAGCAGCCCGAACGGGGTCTACGAGCAGTACTTC. Drawing the rest from reference TRBV7-6 and TRBJ2-7, the complete variable domain is GAGVSQSPRYKVTKRGQDVALRCDPISGHVSLYWYRQALGQGPEFLTYFNYEAQQDKSGLPNDRFSAERPEGSISTLTIQRTEQRDSAMYRCASSPNGVYEQYFGPGTRLTVT.

The J gene is TRBJ2-7, the V gene TRBV6-5; TRBD2 matches at 7 bases. Per the germline V gene, CDR1 is MNHEY and CDR2 is SVGAGI. The CDR3 length is 16 residues. After removal of 4 bases from V and 2 bases from J, the junction contained 11 bases not matched to a gene. CDR3: CASSFRGVGIPYEQYF. The CDR3 DNA reads as TGTGCCAGCAGTTTCCGGGGGGTAGGGATCCCCTACGAGCAGTACTTC.

The rearrangement uses TRBV20-1 and TRBJ2-5, with D hard to call. Trimming stripped 3 bases from V and 11 bases from J, with 13 bases between. The CDR3 length is 11 residues. Germline V gene data show CDR1 as DFQATT and CDR2 as SNEGSKA (reference sequence). CDR3 loop: CSASRDASQYF. As DNA, the CDR3 is TGCAGTGCTAGCCGCGACGCGTCGCAGTACTTC.

This chain links TRBV6-5 with TRBJ2-5; 8 nucleotides line up with TRBD1. The J call may not be correct, given that the DNA end is closer to TRBJ2-7. Germline V gene sequence: CDR1 MNHEY, CDR2 SVGAGI. The CDR3 loop spans 15 amino acids. The CDR3 here is CASSRSDRAHYEQYF. The CDR3 DNA reads as TGTGCCAGCAGTCGCTCGGACAGGGCCCATTACGAGCAGTACTTC.

This chain joins TRBV19 and TRBJ2-2; D perhaps matches TRBD2 (5 bases). The CDR3 has 14 amino acids. Trimming pared 4 bases from V and 4 bases from J, leaving 10 bases between. CDR1 and CDR2 (germline): LNHDA, SQIVND (reference sequence). This CDR3 is CASSNMDFTGELFF. CDR3 DNA: TGTGCCAGTAGTAACATGGACTTCACCGGGGAGCTGTTTTTT. The variable domain in full, with the rest retrieved from reference TRBV19 and TRBJ2-2, is DGGITQSPKYLFRKEGQNVTLSCEQNLNHDAMYWYRQDPGQGLRLIYYSQIVNDFQKGDIAEGYSVSREKKESFPLTVTSAQKNPTAFYLCASSNMDFTGELFFGEGSRLTVL.

The chain uses TRBV4-1 and TRBJ1-1, with D unclear. V was pared by 8 bases and J by 11 bases, with 21 bases between. The CDR3 consists of 13 residues. CDR1 MGHRA and CDR2 YSYEKL come from the germline V gene. The CDR3 nucleotides read TGCGCCAGCTGCTGTTGGCTGGGGAAATCGGCTTTCTTT. Protein product: CASCCWLGKSAFF.

This sequence joins TRBV5-4 and TRBJ2-2; no firm D call. CDR3 size: 14 residues. The germline V and J ends were trimmed by 4 bases and 7 bases, with 14 bases remaining between them. Looked up from germline, CDR1 is SGHNT and CDR2 is YYREEE (reference sequence). The CDR3 is CASSPLGIGGELFF. The CDR3 nucleotides read TGTGCCAGCAGCCCGTTGGGGATTGGCGGGGAGCTGTTTTTT.

The genes are TRBV2 and TRBJ2-3; no reliable D call. The V gene's germline CDR1 is SNHLY and CDR2 FYNNEI. The CDR3 loop spans 16 amino acids. V was pared by 3 bases and J by 6 bases, with 19 bases between. CDR3 nucleotides: TGTGCCAGCAGTGAGAGTTGGTTACCCTTTACGGATACGCAGTATTTT. Protein product: CASSESWLPFTDTQYF. Looking up the rest from reference TRBV2 and TRBJ2-3 gives the full variable domain: EPEVTQTPSHQVTQMGQEVILRCVPISNHLYFYWYRQILGQKVEFLVSFYNNEISEKSEIFDDQFSVERPDGSNFTLKIRSTKLEDSAMYFCASSESWLPFTDTQYFGPGTRLTVL.

The chain combines TRBV4-1 with TRBJ1-4, with D hard to call. In germline, CDR1 is MGHRA, CDR2 YSYEKL. This CDR3 has 13 amino acids. Trimming took off 4 bases at V and 7 bases at J, with 10 bases between the two ends. The CDR3, as DNA: TGCGCCAGCAGCCCCATGGAGGCTGAAAAACTGTTTTTT. This encodes CASSPMEAEKLFF.

This sequence joins TRBV9 and TRBJ2-6; D is uncertain. V was shortened by 0 bases and J by 0 bases, with 13 bases between the two germline ends. CDR1 SGDLS and CDR2 YYNGEE come from the germline V gene. The length of the CDR3 is 18 residues. This chain's CDR3 is CASSVEFAPSSGANVLTF. CDR3 nucleotides: TGTGCCAGCAGCGTAGAGTTCGCTCCTAGCTCTGGGGCCAACGTCCTGACTTTC.

The CDR3 loop is CASSLTDNEQFF. CDR3 in DNA: TGCGCCAGCAGCTTAACAGACAATGAGCAGTTCTTC. The J gene is TRBJ2-1, the V gene TRBV5-1; no clear D. CDR3 length: 12 residues. Germline CDR1 and CDR2: SGHRS and YFSETQ. Trimming removed 2 bases at V and 5 bases at J, with 5 bases between. Together with reference TRBV5-1 and TRBJ2-1, the CDR3 gives the full variable domain: KAGVTQTPRYLIKTRGQQVTLSCSPISGHRSVSWYQQTPGQGLQFLFEYFSETQRNKGNFPGRFSGRQFSNSRSEMNVSTLELGDSALYLCASSLTDNEQFFGPGTRLTVL.

This chain uses TRBV9 with TRBJ2-3, with D perhaps TRBD1 or TRBD2 (6 bases each). The germline V gene encodes CDR1 SGDLS and CDR2 YYNGEE. CDR3 length: 15 amino acids. The V gene lost 1 base and the J gene lost 3 bases, with 12 bases spanning the gap. CDR3 coding DNA: TGTGCCAGCAGCGTATGGGGGGCAGGAACAGATACGCAGTATTTT. Protein sequence: CASSVWGAGTDTQYF.

This clone showed up just once. The CDR3 DNA follows: TGTGCCAGCAGTACCCCCCCAGGGTGGGAGCAGTTCTTC. It encodes CASSTPPGWEQFF. This chain connects TRBV27 to TRBJ2-1; TRBD1 is a possible D gene (5 bases). The germline V gene has CDR1 MNHEY and CDR2 SMNVEV (reference sequence). The V and J ends lost 5 bases and 10 bases respectively, with 15 bases between them. This CDR3 has 13 amino acids.

The chain couples TRBV9 to TRBJ2-1; 8 positions agree with TRBD2. Germline V gene lookup returns CDR1 SGDLS and CDR2 YYNGEE. The CDR3 runs 19 residues. The V segment lost 3 bases and the J segment 8 bases; nucleotides outside the gene matches: 22. This CDR3 is CASSAQITSGGYGRDEQFF. The CDR3 DNA reads as TGTGCCAGCAGCGCTCAAATCACCAGCGGGGGCTACGGAAGGGATGAGCAGTTCTTC. The complete variable domain, with remaining parts taken from reference TRBV9 and TRBJ2-1, reads DSGVTQTPKHLITATGQRVTLRCSPRSGDLSVYWYQQSLDQGLQFLIQYYNGEERAKGNILERFSAQQFPDLHSELNLSSLELGDSALYFCASSAQITSGGYGRDEQFFGPGTRLTVL.

This rearrangement joins TRBV7-6 to TRBJ2-5, with 7 bases that match TRBD2. J lost 6 bases, V lost 4 bases, and 8 bases had no gene match. The germline V gene encodes CDR1 SGHVS and CDR2 FNYEAQ. The CDR3 totals 14 residues. CDR3 coding DNA: TGTGCCAGCAGCTCCTCGGGGGGATTGAAGACCCAGTACTTC. It specifies CASSSSGGLKTQYF. The variable domain in full, with the rest retrieved from reference TRBV7-6 and TRBJ2-5, is GAGVSQSPRYKVTKRGQDVALRCDPISGHVSLYWYRQALGQGPEFLTYFNYEAQQDKSGLPNDRFSAERPEGSISTLTIQRTEQRDSAMYRCASSSSGGLKTQYFGPGTRLLVL.

This chain uses TRBV5-4 with TRBJ1-1; perhaps TRBD1 as D (5 bases). Looked up from germline, CDR1 is SGHNT and CDR2 is YYREEE (reference sequence). CDR3 length equals 14 residues. Trimming pared 1 base from V and 3 bases from J, leaving 10 bases between. The CDR3 loop is CASSLKGTYTEAFF. In nucleotides, the CDR3 is TGTGCCAGCAGCTTGAAGGGGACGTACACTGAAGCTTTCTTT.

This chain uses TRBV5-5 with TRBJ1-1; 9 bases agree with TRBD1. Germline-derived CDR1 and CDR2 are SGHKS and YYEKEE (reference sequence). V gave up 3 bases and J gave up 1 base; unmatched junction bases: 4. The CDR3 is 15 amino acids. Here the CDR3 DNA reads TGTGCCAGCAGCTATCAGGACAGGGGGAACACTGAAGCTTTCTTT. This encodes CASSYQDRGNTEAFF.

The V call is TRBV7-9, the J call TRBJ2-1; tentative D call: TRBD1 (6 bases). The CDR3 covers 15 residues. CDR1 is SEHNR, CDR2 FQNEAQ, per germline (reference sequence). V was trimmed by 5 bases and J by 6 bases, leaving 17 bases between them. CDR3 DNA sequence: TGTGCCAGCAGCCACCCCTGGCGAGGGGGCAATGAGCAGTTCTTC. Its protein product is CASSHPWRGGNEQFF.

Only a few counts were recorded for this clone. The genes are TRBV4-1 and TRBJ2-2; weak D call: TRBD2 (5 bases). V shed 1 base and J shed 5 bases, with 11 bases lying between them. The CDR3 extends over 15 amino acids. Germline V gives CDR1 MGHRA, CDR2 YSYEKL. CDR3 in DNA: TGCGCCAGCAGCCAAGGAAACTCGGGAACCGGGGAGCTGTTTTTT. Amino acids: CASSQGNSGTGELFF.

The table lists this clone with a count of one. The chain uses TRBV27 and TRBJ2-5; 9 bases match TRBD2. Trimming at V came to 5 bases and at J to 3 bases, leaving 7 bases not matched to a gene. CDR3 length equals 15 residues. In germline, CDR1 is MNHEY, CDR2 SMNVEV (reference sequence). CDR3 region: CASSAGTSRKETQYF. The CDR3, as DNA: TGTGCCAGCAGTGCCGGGACTAGCAGAAAAGAGACCCAGTACTTC.

Written as DNA, the CDR3 is TGTGCCAGCAGGAAGTTGACGAACACTGAAGCTTTCTTT. It translates to CASRKLTNTEAFF. This chain connects TRBV7-2 to TRBJ1-1; D unclear. Trimming took off 6 bases at V and 1 base at J, with 9 bases between the two ends. This CDR3 spans 13 amino acids. Germline V gene lookup returns CDR1 SGHTA and CDR2 FQGNSA.

This sequence joins TRBV27 and TRBJ2-1; 7 bases match TRBD2. The CDR3 is 13 amino acids. CDR1 MNHEY and CDR2 SMNVEV come from the germline V gene (reference sequence). J gave up 5 bases and V 2 bases, and 0 bases lay outside the gene matches. CDR3 amino acids: CASSLAGDNEQFF. The DNA for the CDR3 is TGTGCCAGCAGTTTAGCGGGGGACAATGAGCAGTTCTTC.

The chain recombines TRBV2 with TRBJ2-5; D not certain. V was pared by 9 bases and J by 3 bases, with 17 bases between. Germline CDR1 is SNHLY and CDR2 is FYNNEI. The CDR3 is made up of 14 amino acids. Here the CDR3 DNA reads TGTGCCAGTGACCCCCTAGGACGGAAAGAGACCCAGTACTTC. This translates into CASDPLGRKETQYF.